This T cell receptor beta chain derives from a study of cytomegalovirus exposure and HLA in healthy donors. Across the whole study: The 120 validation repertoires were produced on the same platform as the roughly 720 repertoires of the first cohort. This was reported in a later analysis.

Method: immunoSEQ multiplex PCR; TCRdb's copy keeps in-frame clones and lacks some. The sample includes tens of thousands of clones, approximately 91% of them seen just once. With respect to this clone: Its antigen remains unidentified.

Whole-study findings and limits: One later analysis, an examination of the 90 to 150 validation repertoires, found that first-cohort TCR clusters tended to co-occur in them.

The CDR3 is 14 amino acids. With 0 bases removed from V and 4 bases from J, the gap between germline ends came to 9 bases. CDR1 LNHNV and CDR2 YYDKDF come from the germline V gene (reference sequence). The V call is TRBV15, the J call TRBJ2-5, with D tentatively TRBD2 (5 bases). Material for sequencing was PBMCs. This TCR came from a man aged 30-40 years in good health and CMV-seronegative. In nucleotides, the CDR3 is TGTGCCACCAGCAGAGATCGAGGGCTAGAGACCCAGTACTTC. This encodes CATSRDRGLETQYF.